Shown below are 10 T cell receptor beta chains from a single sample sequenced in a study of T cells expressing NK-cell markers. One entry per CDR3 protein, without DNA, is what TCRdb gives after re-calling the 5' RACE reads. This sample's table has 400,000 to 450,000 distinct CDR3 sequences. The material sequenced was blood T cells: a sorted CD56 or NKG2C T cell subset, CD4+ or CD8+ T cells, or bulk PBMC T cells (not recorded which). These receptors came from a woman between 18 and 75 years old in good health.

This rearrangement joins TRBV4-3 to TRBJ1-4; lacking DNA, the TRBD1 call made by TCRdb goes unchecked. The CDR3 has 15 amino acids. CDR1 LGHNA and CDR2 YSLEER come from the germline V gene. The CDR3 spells CASSHPGTGVEKLFF.

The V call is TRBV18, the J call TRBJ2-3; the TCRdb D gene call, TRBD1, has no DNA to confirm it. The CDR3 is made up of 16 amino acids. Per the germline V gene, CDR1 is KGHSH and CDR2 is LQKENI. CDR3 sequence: CASSRGQAILSDTQYF.

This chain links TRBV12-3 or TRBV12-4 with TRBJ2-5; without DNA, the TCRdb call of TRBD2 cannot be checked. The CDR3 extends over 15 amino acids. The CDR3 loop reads CASSEPGLGGETQYF.

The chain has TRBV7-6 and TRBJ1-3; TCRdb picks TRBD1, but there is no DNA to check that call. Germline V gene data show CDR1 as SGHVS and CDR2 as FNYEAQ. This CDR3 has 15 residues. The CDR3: CASSLMSGNGNTIYF.

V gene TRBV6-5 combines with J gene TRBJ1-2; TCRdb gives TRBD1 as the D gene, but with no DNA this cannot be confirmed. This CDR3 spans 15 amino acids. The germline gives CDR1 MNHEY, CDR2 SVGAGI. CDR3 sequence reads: CASSYGTGGNYGYTF.

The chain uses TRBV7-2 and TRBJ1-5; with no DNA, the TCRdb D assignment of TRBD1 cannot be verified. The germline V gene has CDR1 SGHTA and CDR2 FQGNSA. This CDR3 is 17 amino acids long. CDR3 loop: CASSGTGGAIHNQPQHF.

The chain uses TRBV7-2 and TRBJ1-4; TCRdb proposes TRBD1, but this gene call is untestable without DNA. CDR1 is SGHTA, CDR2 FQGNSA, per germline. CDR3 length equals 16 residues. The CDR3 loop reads CASSPDRGQSQGGVFF.

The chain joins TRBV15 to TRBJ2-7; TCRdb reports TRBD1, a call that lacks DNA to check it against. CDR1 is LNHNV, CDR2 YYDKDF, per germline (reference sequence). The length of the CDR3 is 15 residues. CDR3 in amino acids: CATSRPETGGPEQYF.

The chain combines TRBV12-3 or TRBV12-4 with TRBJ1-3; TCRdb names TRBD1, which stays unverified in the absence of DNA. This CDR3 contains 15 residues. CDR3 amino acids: CASSGRDSWRNTIYF.

Here the CDR3 reads CASSLSGMETPSYEQYF. V usage is TRBV27 and J usage is TRBJ2-7. Looked up from germline, CDR1 is MNHEY and CDR2 is SMNVEV (reference sequence). The CDR3 is made up of 17 amino acids.